The rows below give T cell receptor beta chains drawn from one sample of a study of beta chain features in type 1 diabetes. Using immunoSEQ multiplex PCR, the repertoire was profiled, and TCRdb retains in-frame clones only, with some absent. Seen here are 300,000 to 400,000 clones, 11% observed once, and the top ten hold approximately 0.016%. The sample consisted of naive CD4+ T cells from blood. Receptor source: a woman aged 25 to 39 in good health. CDR3s leave out the opening cysteine and the closing phenylalanine or tryptophan. D genes are given only for firm matches. Rows give clone size only sometimes, using once, few, many, or a class for an expanded clone.

clone_size: .; d_call: .; j_call: TRBJ1-5; v_call: TRBV21-1; cdr3_aa: ASSKRTQLGQPQH
clone_size: .; d_call: TRBD2; j_call: TRBJ2-3; v_call: TRBV7-2; cdr3_aa: ASSPRPIAGITDTQY
clone_size: .; d_call: TRBD2; j_call: TRBJ2-1; v_call: TRBV11-2; cdr3_aa: ASSLGEAGGFNEQF
clone_size: .; d_call: TRBD1; j_call: TRBJ2-3; v_call: TRBV5-6; cdr3_aa: ASSLGTGGPDTQY
clone_size: .; d_call: .; j_call: TRBJ2-6; v_call: TRBV19; cdr3_aa: ASSIWPSSGANVLT
clone_size: few; d_call: TRBD1; j_call: TRBJ1-1; v_call: TRBV6-1; cdr3_aa: ASSTGGTEAF
clone_size: many; d_call: TRBD1; j_call: TRBJ2-7; v_call: TRBV23-1; cdr3_aa: ASSQGTAHEQY
clone_size: .; d_call: .; j_call: TRBJ1-2; v_call: TRBV5-1; cdr3_aa: ASSLEGNRDLVNYGYT
clone_size: .; d_call: TRBD2; j_call: .; v_call: TRBV4-1; cdr3_aa: ASSQDSAGANYEQY
clone_size: few; d_call: .; j_call: TRBJ2-5; v_call: TRBV19; cdr3_aa: ASSIGGRRETQY
clone_size: few; d_call: TRBD2; j_call: TRBJ2-7; v_call: TRBV28; cdr3_aa: ASSLTSGRSRYEQY
clone_size: .; d_call: .; j_call: TRBJ1-4; v_call: TRBV5-1; cdr3_aa: ASSLGGTSNEKLF
clone_size: .; d_call: .; j_call: TRBJ2-3; v_call: TRBV15; cdr3_aa: ATSRAAQGVDTQY
clone_size: .; d_call: .; j_call: TRBJ1-5; v_call: TRBV19; cdr3_aa: ASSTSGRQPQH
clone_size: few; d_call: .; j_call: TRBJ2-1; v_call: TRBV5-1; cdr3_aa: ASSLVQHRVNEQF
clone_size: .; d_call: .; j_call: TRBJ2-3; v_call: TRBV5-6; cdr3_aa: ASSFSGTDTQY
clone_size: .; d_call: .; j_call: TRBJ2-1; v_call: TRBV9; cdr3_aa: ASSVVGDEQF
clone_size: .; d_call: .; j_call: TRBJ2-7; v_call: TRBV30; cdr3_aa: AWSVGTKTYEQY
clone_size: .; d_call: TRBD1; j_call: TRBJ2-7; v_call: TRBV10-3; cdr3_aa: AISGTGTGGYEQY
clone_size: .; d_call: TRBD2; j_call: TRBJ2-1; v_call: TRBV9; cdr3_aa: ASSGTSGSYEQF
clone_size: .; d_call: TRBD1; j_call: TRBJ2-6; v_call: TRBV7-2; cdr3_aa: ASSLLRTGPSGANVLT
clone_size: .; d_call: .; j_call: TRBJ1-3; v_call: TRBV7-2; cdr3_aa: ASSPTGAGNTIY
clone_size: few; d_call: TRBD1; j_call: TRBJ2-7; v_call: TRBV7-9; cdr3_aa: ASSLAQGASYEQY
clone_size: few; d_call: .; j_call: TRBJ2-1; v_call: TRBV6-1; cdr3_aa: ASTPGAEHNEQF
clone_size: .; d_call: TRBD1; j_call: TRBJ2-3; v_call: TRBV7-2; cdr3_aa: ASSFGTGLTDTQY
clone_size: .; d_call: TRBD1; j_call: TRBJ2-1; v_call: TRBV4-3; cdr3_aa: ASSQGTGVEQF
clone_size: few; d_call: TRBD1; j_call: TRBJ2-1; v_call: TRBV19; cdr3_aa: ASSTGQIYNEQF
clone_size: .; d_call: .; j_call: TRBJ2-2; v_call: TRBV9; cdr3_aa: ASSGRLNTGELF
clone_size: .; d_call: TRBD1; j_call: TRBJ1-2; v_call: TRBV29-1; cdr3_aa: SVQLTGGHGYT
clone_size: .; d_call: .; j_call: TRBJ2-2; v_call: TRBV7-6; cdr3_aa: ASSFTTLNTGELF
clone_size: .; d_call: .; j_call: TRBJ1-5; v_call: TRBV2; cdr3_aa: ASRETGGTLNQPQH
clone_size: few; d_call: .; j_call: TRBJ2-1; v_call: TRBV2; cdr3_aa: ASSGAGGPRDEQF
clone_size: .; d_call: .; j_call: TRBJ2-1; v_call: TRBV21-1; cdr3_aa: ASSNHGDYSSYNEQF
clone_size: few; d_call: TRBD2; j_call: TRBJ2-3; v_call: TRBV18; cdr3_aa: ASSPPAGGDTQY
clone_size: .; d_call: .; j_call: TRBJ1-2; v_call: TRBV19; cdr3_aa: ASSSDRPYGYT
clone_size: few; d_call: .; j_call: TRBJ2-1; v_call: TRBV7-8; cdr3_aa: ASSYGGRAYNEQF
clone_size: few; d_call: TRBD2; j_call: TRBJ2-3; v_call: TRBV28; cdr3_aa: ALGSGHTDTQY
clone_size: few; d_call: .; j_call: TRBJ2-6; v_call: TRBV4-2; cdr3_aa: ASSQDPANVLT
clone_size: few; d_call: TRBD2; j_call: TRBJ2-1; v_call: TRBV7-2; cdr3_aa: ASSPRVAGYNEQF
clone_size: few; d_call: .; j_call: TRBJ2-1; v_call: TRBV4-2; cdr3_aa: ASSQDEGRDEQF
clone_size: few; d_call: TRBD1; j_call: TRBJ2-7; v_call: TRBV27; cdr3_aa: ASSFGTGGSSYEQY
clone_size: few; d_call: TRBD2; j_call: TRBJ2-6; v_call: TRBV6-6; cdr3_aa: ASGGAGANVLT
clone_size: few; d_call: .; j_call: TRBJ2-5; v_call: TRBV19; cdr3_aa: ASSSNQETQY
clone_size: .; d_call: TRBD2; j_call: TRBJ2-1; v_call: TRBV6-4; cdr3_aa: ASSPLSGSYNEQF
clone_size: few; d_call: TRBD2; j_call: TRBJ2-3; v_call: TRBV7-4; cdr3_aa: ASVLTGTSGKTDTQY
clone_size: .; d_call: TRBD2; j_call: TRBJ2-1; v_call: TRBV9; cdr3_aa: ASSVTSAQGNEQF
clone_size: few; d_call: TRBD2; j_call: TRBJ2-1; v_call: TRBV30; cdr3_aa: AWGAGGLSSSYNEQF
clone_size: .; d_call: .; j_call: TRBJ2-5; v_call: TRBV5-6; cdr3_aa: ASSLRQGETQY
clone_size: .; d_call: TRBD2; j_call: TRBJ2-2; v_call: TRBV5-1; cdr3_aa: ASSLTGLAGVPGELF
clone_size: .; d_call: TRBD1; j_call: TRBJ1-5; v_call: TRBV7-2; cdr3_aa: ASSPNRDRVWNQPQH